The rows below give T cell receptor beta chains drawn from one sample of a study of CD8 T cells in Susac syndrome. TCRdb recomputed calls from the immunoSEQ multiplex PCR reads with MiXCR, one row per CDR3 protein. The table shows about 130,000 distinct CDR3 sequences, with about 95% occurring only once. The sample consisted of CD4+ T cells from PBMCs. Source of these receptors: a human donor in good health. Both conserved end residues are trimmed from each CDR3. Each record gives: V gene, J gene, D gene, CDR3 protein. D genes are given only for firm matches.

TRBV5-8	TRBJ2-3	NA	ASSSRVLRTDTQY
TRBV3-1	TRBJ2-1	TRBD2	ASSQRGGGNNEQF
TRBV7-2	TRBJ1-2	TRBD1	ASSLRDRGKGYT
TRBV29-1	TRBJ1-4	NA	SVLGSSKTNEKLF
TRBV12-3/TRBV12-4	TRBJ2-7	TRBD2	ASSQTSGNHEQY
TRBV13	TRBJ2-4	NA	ASSLGDRDLNIQY
TRBV6-6	TRBJ2-2	NA	ASSAKNTGELF
TRBV6-5	TRBJ2-2	TRBD2	ASSYDLAGGPTGELF
TRBV5-1	TRBJ2-7	NA	ASSQRGRGWEQY
TRBV5-6	TRBJ2-7	NA	ASSHWGQSITYEQY
TRBV30	TRBJ2-3	NA	AWSQGRGASTDTQY
TRBV3-1	TRBJ2-1	TRBD2	ASSPPFLAGSYNEQF
TRBV18	TRBJ1-5	NA	ASSPMGRNDNQPQH
TRBV5-1	TRBJ1-2	NA	ASSLDRDRGYT
TRBV7-9	TRBJ2-7	TRBD2	ASSLGGRSGEQY
TRBV7-2	TRBJ1-5	TRBD1	ASSLGDSSTQPQH
TRBV3-1	TRBJ2-5	TRBD1	ASSHDRGGLETQY
TRBV6-6	TRBJ1-3	NA	ASSWYPPSGNTIY
TRBV5-6	TRBJ2-2	TRBD2	ASSWIAAGLVRGTGELF
TRBV30	TRBJ2-7	NA	AWRIRTTYEQY
TRBV28	TRBJ1-3	TRBD1	ASSYQGATIY
TRBV29-1	TRBJ2-1	NA	SVGLAYNEQF
TRBV6-6	TRBJ1-2	NA	ASSQDSNYGYT
TRBV29-1	TRBJ2-1	TRBD2	SVGRGTSSYNEQF
TRBV2	TRBJ1-4	NA	ASSGQGIANEKLF
TRBV29-1	TRBJ2-3	TRBD2	SARGLGGTDTQY
TRBV20-1	TRBJ2-1	NA	SVYAGPAYNEQF
TRBV27	TRBJ2-3	TRBD1	ASSWTGLNTQY
TRBV19	TRBJ1-1	TRBD1	ASSIGGQTFTNTEAF
TRBV5-1	TRBJ1-1	TRBD1	ASSLAGRQGAGAEAF
TRBV20-1	TRBJ1-1	TRBD1	SAMGQGGTEAF
TRBV27	TRBJ1-2	NA	ASSLTGSLGYGYT
TRBV18	TRBJ2-5	TRBD1	ASSRDRGFEETQY
TRBV19	TRBJ1-1	NA	ASSIRSTEAF
TRBV12-3/TRBV12-4	TRBJ2-7	TRBD2	ASSFTSGRTDEQY
TRBV6-6	TRBJ2-5	TRBD1	ASSSRTGPETQY
TRBV4-2	TRBJ2-1	NA	ASSLNGDRPSGEQF
TRBV23-1	TRBJ2-5	TRBD1	ASSKIRDREETQY
TRBV5-1	TRBJ2-5	NA	ASSTGRGQETQY
TRBV27	TRBJ2-3	NA	ASSLPDTQY
TRBV11-2	TRBJ2-5	NA	ASSLNGPGGGAETQY
TRBV10-3	TRBJ2-7	TRBD1	AARDRSSYEQY
TRBV30	TRBJ1-2	NA	AWGDRSFYGYT